Included here is one T cell receptor (beta chain) sequence, with context. Its antigen is not known. This PCR relied on a set of 60 Vbeta primers and 13 Jbeta primers. The authors' processing: A later analysis counted approximately 80 million unique TCR beta chains, some 12 million shared. Using immunoSEQ multiplex PCR, the repertoire was profiled, and TCRdb retains in-frame clones only, with some absent. V and J calls and clone size are copied from that table; D and trimming were computed from the DNA. Seen here are 150,000 to 200,000 clones, about 9.4% observed once, and the top ten hold roughly 1.4%. Germline V CDR1 and CDR2: SGHRS, YFSETQ. CDR3 size: 15 residues. V gave up 6 bases and J gave up 2 bases, with 18 bases separating them. This specimen belongs to a study of cytomegalovirus exposure and HLA in healthy donors. The study's findings and limits: HLA-A and HLA-B allele assignments for most subjects were reportedly predicted accurately using TCR beta sequences. Further analysis was carried out later, and it showed several of the most significant clusters appearing linked to common viral pathogens. The study labeled 180 or so TCR beta chains cytomegalovirus-associated.

This chain joins TRBV5-1 and TRBJ2-7; tentative D call: TRBD1 (6 bases). Sequenced input: PBMCs. The sequence came from a woman aged 25 to 45 in good health and CMV-seropositive. CDR3 nucleotides: TGCGCCAGCAAAATAACAGGGTCGGGCCCCTACGAGCAGTACTTC. Translation gives CASKITGSGPYEQYF.